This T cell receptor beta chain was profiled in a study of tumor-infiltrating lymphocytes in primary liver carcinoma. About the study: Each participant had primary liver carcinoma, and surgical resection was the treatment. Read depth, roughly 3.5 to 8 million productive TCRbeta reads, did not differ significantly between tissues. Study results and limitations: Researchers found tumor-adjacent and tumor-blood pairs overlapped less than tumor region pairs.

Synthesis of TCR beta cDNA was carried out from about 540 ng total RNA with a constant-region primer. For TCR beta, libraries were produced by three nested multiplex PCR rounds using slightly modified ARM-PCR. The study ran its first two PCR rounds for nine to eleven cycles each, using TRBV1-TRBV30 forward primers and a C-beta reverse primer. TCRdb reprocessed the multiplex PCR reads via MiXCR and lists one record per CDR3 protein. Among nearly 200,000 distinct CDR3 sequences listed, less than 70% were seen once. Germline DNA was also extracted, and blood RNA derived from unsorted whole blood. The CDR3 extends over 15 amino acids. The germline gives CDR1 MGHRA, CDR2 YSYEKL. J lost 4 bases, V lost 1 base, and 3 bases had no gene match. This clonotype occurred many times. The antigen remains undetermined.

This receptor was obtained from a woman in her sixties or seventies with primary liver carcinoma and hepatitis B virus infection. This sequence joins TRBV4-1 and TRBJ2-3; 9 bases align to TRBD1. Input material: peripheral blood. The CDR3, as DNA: TGCGCCAGCAGCCAAGTGGGGACAGGGTCAGATACGCAGTATTTT. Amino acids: CASSQVGTGSDTQYF.